Sequencing of this T cell receptor beta chain was carried out in a study of T-cell reconstitution after alpha-beta-depleted transplantation in children. The table lists this clonotype with a few counts. Per the germline V gene, CDR1 is MNHEY and CDR2 is SVGAGI. This CDR3 region has 18 residues. With 2 bases removed from V and 0 bases from J, the gap between germline ends came to 16 bases. The authors prepared the TCRbeta library with unique molecular identifiers. TCRdb re-analysed the PCR reads in MiXCR, keeping a single row per CDR3 protein. The sample carries 300,000 or so distinct CDR3 sequences, more than 9% recorded once.

The source is a human donor who donated a stem cell graft to a child with SCID. The chain carries TRBV6-5 and TRBJ2-2; possible D gene TRBD2, 6 bases. The material sequenced was PBMCs from the stem cell graft donor, taken from the stem cell graft. CDR3 coding DNA: TGTGCCAGCAGTTACGGTTCGAGGAGGGCCTCGAACACCGGGGAGCTGTTTTTT. Its translation: CASSYGSRRASNTGELFF.